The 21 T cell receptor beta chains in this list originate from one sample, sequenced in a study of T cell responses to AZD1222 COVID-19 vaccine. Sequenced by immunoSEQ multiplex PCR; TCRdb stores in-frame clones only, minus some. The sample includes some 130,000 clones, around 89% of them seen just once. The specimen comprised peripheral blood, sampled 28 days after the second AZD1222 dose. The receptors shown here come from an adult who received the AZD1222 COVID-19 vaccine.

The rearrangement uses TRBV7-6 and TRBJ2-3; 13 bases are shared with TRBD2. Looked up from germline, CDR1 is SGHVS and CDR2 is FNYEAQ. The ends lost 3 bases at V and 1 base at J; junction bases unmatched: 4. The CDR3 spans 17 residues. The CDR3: CASSLEGLAGGTDTQYF. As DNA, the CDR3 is TGTGCCAGCAGCTTGGAAGGACTAGCGGGAGGCACAGATACGCAGTATTTT.

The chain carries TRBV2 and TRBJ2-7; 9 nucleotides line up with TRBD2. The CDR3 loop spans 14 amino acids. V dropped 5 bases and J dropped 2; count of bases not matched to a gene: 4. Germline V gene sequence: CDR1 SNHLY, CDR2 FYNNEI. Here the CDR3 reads CASSLAGYTYEQYF. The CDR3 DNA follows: TGTGCCAGCAGTCTAGCGGGATACACCTACGAGCAGTACTTC.

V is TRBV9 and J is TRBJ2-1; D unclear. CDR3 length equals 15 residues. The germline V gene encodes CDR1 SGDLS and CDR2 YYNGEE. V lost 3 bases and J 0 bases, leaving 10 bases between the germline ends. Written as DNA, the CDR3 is TGTGCCAGCAGCGCTACGGAGAGCTCCTACAATGAGCAGTTCTTC. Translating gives CASSATESSYNEQFF.

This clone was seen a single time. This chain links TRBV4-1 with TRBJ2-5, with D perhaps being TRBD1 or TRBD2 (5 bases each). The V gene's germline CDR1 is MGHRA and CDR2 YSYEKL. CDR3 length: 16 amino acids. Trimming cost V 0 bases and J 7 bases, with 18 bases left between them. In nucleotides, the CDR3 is TGCGCCAGCAGCCAAGAAGGGTGGGGGATTATGGGGACCCAGTACTTC. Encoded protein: CASSQEGWGIMGTQYF.

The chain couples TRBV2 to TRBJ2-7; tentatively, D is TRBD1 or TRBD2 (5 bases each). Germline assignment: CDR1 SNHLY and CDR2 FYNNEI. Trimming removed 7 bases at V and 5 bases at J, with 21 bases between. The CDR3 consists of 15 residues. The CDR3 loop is CASTRDVAGSHEQYF. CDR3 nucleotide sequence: TGTGCCAGCACTCGGGACGTGGCAGGGTCCCACGAGCAGTACTTC.

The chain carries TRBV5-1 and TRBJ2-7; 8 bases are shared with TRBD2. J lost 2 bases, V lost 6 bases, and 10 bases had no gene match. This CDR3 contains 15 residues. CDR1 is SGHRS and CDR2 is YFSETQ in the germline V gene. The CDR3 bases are TGCGCCAGCACCGGGGGGGGCGGGAGCACCTACGAGCAGTACTTC. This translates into CASTGGGGSTYEQYF.

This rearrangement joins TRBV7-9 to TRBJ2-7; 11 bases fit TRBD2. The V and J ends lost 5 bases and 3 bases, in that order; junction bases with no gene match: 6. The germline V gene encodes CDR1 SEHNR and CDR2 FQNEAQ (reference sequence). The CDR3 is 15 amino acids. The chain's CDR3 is CASSASSGGDYEQYF. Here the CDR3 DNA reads TGTGCCAGCAGCGCTAGTAGCGGGGGGGACTACGAGCAGTACTTC.

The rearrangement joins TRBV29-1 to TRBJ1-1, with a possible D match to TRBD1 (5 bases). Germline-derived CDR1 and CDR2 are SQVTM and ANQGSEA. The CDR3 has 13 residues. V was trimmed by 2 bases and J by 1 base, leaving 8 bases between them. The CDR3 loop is CSVETGGNTEAFF. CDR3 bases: TGCAGCGTTGAAACCGGGGGGAACACTGAAGCTTTCTTT.

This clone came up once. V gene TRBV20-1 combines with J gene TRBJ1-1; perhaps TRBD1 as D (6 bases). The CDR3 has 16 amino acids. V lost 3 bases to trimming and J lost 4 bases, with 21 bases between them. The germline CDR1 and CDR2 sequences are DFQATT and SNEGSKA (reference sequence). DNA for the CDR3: TGCAGTGCTAGTGATCAGGGGAGGCCTTCTGGCACTGAAGCTTTCTTT. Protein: CSASDQGRPSGTEAFF.

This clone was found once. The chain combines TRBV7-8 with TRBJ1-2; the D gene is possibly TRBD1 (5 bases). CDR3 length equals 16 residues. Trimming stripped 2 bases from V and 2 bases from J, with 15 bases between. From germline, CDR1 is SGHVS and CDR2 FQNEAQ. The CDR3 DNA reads TGTGCCAGCAGCTTATTCGGGGACGGAAGAAACTATGGCTACACCTTC. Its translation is CASSLFGDGRNYGYTF.

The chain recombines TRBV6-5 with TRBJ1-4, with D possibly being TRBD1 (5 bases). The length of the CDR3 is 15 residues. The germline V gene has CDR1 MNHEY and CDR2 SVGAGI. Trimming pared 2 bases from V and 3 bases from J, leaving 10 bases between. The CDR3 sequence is CASSYQSGSNEKLFF. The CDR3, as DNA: TGTGCCAGCAGTTACCAGTCAGGGTCTAATGAAAAACTGTTTTTT.

In DNA, the CDR3 is TGTGCCAGCAGTCGAACAGGGGTCGGAGGGGGTGATACGCAGTATTTT. It specifies CASSRTGVGGGDTQYF. The chain joins TRBV6-6 to TRBJ2-3; TRBD1 is a possible D gene (7 bases). The CDR3 consists of 16 residues. From germline, CDR1 is MNHNY and CDR2 SVGAGI (reference sequence). V was pared by 5 bases and J by 6 bases, with 21 bases between.

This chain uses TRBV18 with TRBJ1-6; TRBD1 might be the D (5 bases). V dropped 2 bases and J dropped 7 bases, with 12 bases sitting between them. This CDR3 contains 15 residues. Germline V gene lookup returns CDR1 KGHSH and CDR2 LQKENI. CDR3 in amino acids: CASSPVGHDNSPLHF. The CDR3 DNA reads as TGTGCCAGCTCACCAGTAGGACACGACAATTCACCCCTCCACTTT.

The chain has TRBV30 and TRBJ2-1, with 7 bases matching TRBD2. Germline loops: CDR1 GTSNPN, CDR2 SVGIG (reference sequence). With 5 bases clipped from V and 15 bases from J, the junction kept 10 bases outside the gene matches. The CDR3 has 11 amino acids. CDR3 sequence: CAWDGAGNVFF. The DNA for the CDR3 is TGTGCCTGGGACGGAGCGGGGAATGTGTTCTTC.

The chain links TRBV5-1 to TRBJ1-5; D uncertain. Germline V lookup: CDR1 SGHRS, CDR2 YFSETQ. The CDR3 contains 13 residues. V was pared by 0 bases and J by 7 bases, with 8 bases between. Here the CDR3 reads CASSLDSRQPQHF. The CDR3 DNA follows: TGCGCCAGCAGCTTGGATTCCCGGCAGCCCCAGCATTTT. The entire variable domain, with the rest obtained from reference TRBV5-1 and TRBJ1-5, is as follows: KAGVTQTPRYLIKTRGQQVTLSCSPISGHRSVSWYQQTPGQGLQFLFEYFSETQRNKGNFPGRFSGRQFSNSRSEMNVSTLELGDSALYLCASSLDSRQPQHFGDGTRLSIL.

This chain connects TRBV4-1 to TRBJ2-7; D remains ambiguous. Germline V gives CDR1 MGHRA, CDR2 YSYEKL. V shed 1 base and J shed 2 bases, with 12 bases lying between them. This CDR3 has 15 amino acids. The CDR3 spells CASSQVPGAAYEQYF. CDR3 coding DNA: TGCGCCAGCAGCCAAGTCCCCGGTGCCGCCTACGAGCAGTACTTC.

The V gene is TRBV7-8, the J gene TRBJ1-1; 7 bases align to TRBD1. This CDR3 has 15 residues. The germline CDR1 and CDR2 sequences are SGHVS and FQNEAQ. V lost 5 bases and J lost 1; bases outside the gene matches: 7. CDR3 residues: CASSLAGTANTEAFF. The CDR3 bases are TGTGCCAGCAGCCTGGCAGGGACAGCGAACACTGAAGCTTTCTTT. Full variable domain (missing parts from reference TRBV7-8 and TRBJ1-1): GAGVSQSPRYKVAKRGQDVALRCDPISGHVSLFWYQQALGQGPEFLTYFQNEAQLDKSGLPSDRFFAERPEGSVSTLKIQRTQQEDSAVYLCASSLAGTANTEAFFGQGTRLTVV.

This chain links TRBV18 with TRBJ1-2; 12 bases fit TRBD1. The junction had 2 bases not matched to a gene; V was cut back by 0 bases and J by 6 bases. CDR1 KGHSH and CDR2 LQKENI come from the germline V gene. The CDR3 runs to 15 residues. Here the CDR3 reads CASSPPGQGADGYTF. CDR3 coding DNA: TGTGCCAGCTCACCACCGGGACAGGGGGCTGATGGCTACACCTTC.

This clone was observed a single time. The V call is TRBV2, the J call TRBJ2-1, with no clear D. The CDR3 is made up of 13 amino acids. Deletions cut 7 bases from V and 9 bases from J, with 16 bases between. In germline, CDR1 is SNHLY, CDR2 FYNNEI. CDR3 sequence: CASTEVGYGEQFF. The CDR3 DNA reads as TGTGCCAGCACCGAAGTGGGGTACGGTGAGCAGTTCTTC.

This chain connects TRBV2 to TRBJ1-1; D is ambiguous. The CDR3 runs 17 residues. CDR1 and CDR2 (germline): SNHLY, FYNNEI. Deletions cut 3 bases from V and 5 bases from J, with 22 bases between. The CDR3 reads CASSEQEVGLSGTEAFF. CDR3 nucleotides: TGTGCCAGCAGTGAGCAAGAGGTGGGCCTCAGTGGAACTGAAGCTTTCTTT.

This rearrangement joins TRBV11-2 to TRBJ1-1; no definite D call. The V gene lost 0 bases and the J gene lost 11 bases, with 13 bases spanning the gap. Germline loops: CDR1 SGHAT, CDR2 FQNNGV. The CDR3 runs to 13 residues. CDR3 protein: CASSLDLISQAFF. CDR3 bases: TGTGCCAGCAGCTTAGATCTTATAAGTCAGGCTTTCTTT.